The rows below give T cell receptor beta chains drawn from one sample of a study of Ad26.COV2.S vaccination and SARS-CoV-2 variants. The data were produced by immunoSEQ multiplex PCR, yet TCRdb's version contains in-frame clones alone and is incomplete. The repertoire holds about 350,000 clones, about 90% seen once, with under 4% in the top ten. The material was peripheral blood, obtained after recovery from COVID-19. The receptors stem from a human donor who had recovered from COVID-19. Both conserved end residues are part of each CDR3. A D gene is named only where the DNA matches it firmly. Some rows mark clone size as missing; the rest say once, few, many or name a class of expanded clone.

d_call clone_size j_call v_call cdr3_aa cdr3_nt
NA NA TRBJ2-3 TRBV6-4 CASSAVAGTDTQYF TGTGCCAGCAGTGCGGTGGCGGGCACAGATACGCAGTATTTT
TRBD1 NA TRBJ1-2 TRBV5-4 CASSPGTDKNYGYTF TGTGCCAGCAGCCCCGGGACAGATAAGAACTATGGCTACACCTTC
TRBD2 once TRBJ2-1 TRBV29-1 CSVGHGRGHNEQFF TGCAGCGTGGGCCACGGGAGGGGTCACAATGAGCAGTTCTTC
TRBD1 NA TRBJ1-2 TRBV13 CASSSRPTGAHGYTF TGTGCCAGCAGCTCGAGGCCTACAGGGGCCCATGGCTACACCTTC
NA NA TRBJ2-7 TRBV11-2 CASSRKPDSEYEQYF TGTGCCAGCAGCCGAAAGCCCGACAGTGAGTACGAGCAGTACTTC
NA NA TRBJ1-2 TRBV27 CASSFREDYGYTF TGTGCCAGCAGTTTTAGGGAGGACTATGGCTACACCTTC
NA once TRBJ1-4 TRBV19 CASSIVRDNPTNEKLFF TGTGCCAGTAGTATTGTGAGGGATAACCCAACTAATGAAAAACTGTTTTTT
TRBD1 NA TRBJ1-2 TRBV5-1 CASSLLTGGLNYGYTF TGCGCCAGCAGCTTGCTGACAGGGGGCCTGAACTATGGCTACACCTTC
NA NA TRBJ1-1 TRBV6-2/TRBV6-3 CASSYSNQGGTEAFF TGTGCCAGCAGTTACTCGAATCAGGGAGGCACTGAAGCTTTCTTT
NA NA TRBJ2-3 TRBV25-1 CASSDTVSTDTQYF TGTGCCAGCAGTGATACCGTTAGCACAGATACGCAGTATTTT
NA NA TRBJ2-7 TRBV7-2 CASSSPSYEQYF TGTGCCAGCAGCTCACCTTCCTACGAGCAGTACTTC
TRBD1 NA TRBJ2-7 TRBV7-2 CASRASGGEQYF TGTGCCAGCAGGGCCTCAGGGGGCGAGCAGTACTTC
TRBD2 NA TRBJ2-5 TRBV7-2 CASTGTSGNQETQYF TGTGCCAGCACTGGGACTAGCGGAAACCAAGAGACCCAGTACTTC
TRBD1 NA TRBJ1-1 TRBV11-1 CASSPWDSEAFF TGTGCCAGCAGCCCGTGGGACAGTGAAGCTTTCTTT
NA once TRBJ2-3 TRBV21-1 CASSKGWLAGGPLRTDTQYF TGTGCCAGCAGCAAAGGGTGGCTAGCGGGGGGGCCGTTACGTACAGATACGCAGTATTTT
TRBD2 NA TRBJ2-3 TRBV6-1 CASSEVAGRLTDTQYF TGTGCCAGCAGTGAAGTAGCGGGGAGACTCACAGATACGCAGTATTTT
NA NA TRBJ1-4 TRBV29-1 CSVSGEGEKLFF TGCAGCGTCTCAGGGGAGGGTGAAAAACTGTTTTTT
NA few TRBJ1-4 TRBV5-1 CASSLGAWGQNEKLFF TGCGCCAGCAGCTTGGGGGCTTGGGGTCAGAATGAAAAACTGTTTTTT
NA NA TRBJ2-7 TRBV5-1 CASSLEAGLSYEQYF TGCGCCAGCAGCTTGGAGGCAGGGCTTTCCTACGAGCAGTACTTC
NA NA TRBJ2-1 TRBV7-2 CASSLQSNEQFF TGTGCCAGCAGCTTACAAAGCAATGAGCAGTTCTTC
TRBD2 NA TRBJ2-7 TRBV6-2/TRBV6-3 CASSLGLAGGNLSYEQYF TGTGCCAGCAGCCTGGGACTAGCGGGGGGCAACCTCTCCTACGAGCAGTACTTC
NA NA TRBJ1-1 TRBV9 CASSVVDRTNTEAFF TGTGCCAGCAGCGTAGTGGACAGAACGAACACTGAAGCTTTCTTT
TRBD2 NA TRBJ2-1 TRBV24-1 CATSDSSGRGNEQFF TGTGCCACCAGTGATTCGTCGGGGAGGGGAAATGAGCAGTTCTTC
TRBD1 NA TRBJ1-2 TRBV5-5 CASSLADRGLWYGYTF TGTGCCAGCAGCTTGGCCGACAGGGGTTTATGGTATGGCTACACCTTC
NA NA TRBJ1-2 TRBV19 CASSITTLVGYTF TGTGCCAGTAGTATTACCACCCTAGTAGGCTACACCTTC
NA NA TRBJ1-5 TRBV6-5 CASSKQGGRSQPQHF TGTGCCAGCAGTAAACAGGGTGGACGCTCTCAGCCCCAGCATTTT
NA NA TRBJ1-1 TRBV5-1 CASSLDGRGTTEAFF TGCGCCAGCAGCTTAGACGGTAGAGGTACCACTGAAGCTTTCTTT
TRBD1 NA TRBJ2-7 TRBV3-1/TRBV3-2 CASSPRTGGKETYEQYF TGTGCCAGCAGCCCCCGGACAGGTGGTAAGGAGACTTACGAGCAGTACTTC
NA NA TRBJ2-7 TRBV12-5 CASGLNYEQYF TGTGCTAGTGGTTTAAACTACGAGCAGTACTTC
NA NA TRBJ1-6 TRBV5-1 CASTGGGQSSYNSPLHF TGCGCCAGCACCGGGGGGGGCCAGAGCTCCTATAATTCACCCCTCCACTTT
TRBD1 NA TRBJ2-7 TRBV5-6 CASSLTGVDYEQYF TGTGCCAGCAGCTTGACAGGGGTGGACTACGAGCAGTACTTC
TRBD1 NA TRBJ1-2 TRBV10-3 CAISRDSWGYTF TGTGCCATAAGCCGGGACAGCTGGGGCTACACCTTC
NA NA TRBJ1-1 TRBV9 CASGPLKASPTYTEAFF TGTGCCAGCGGCCCCCTCAAGGCGTCCCCTACTTACACTGAAGCTTTCTTT
NA NA TRBJ1-1 TRBV29-1 CSASGRGNTEAFF TGCAGCGCCTCGGGGCGGGGGAACACTGAAGCTTTCTTT
NA NA TRBJ2-7 TRBV28 CASSLTDYEQYF TGTGCCAGCAGTTTAACAGACTACGAGCAGTACTTC
TRBD1 NA TRBJ1-2 TRBV19 CASSPFGQGQGGYTF TGTGCCAGTAGTCCCTTCGGACAGGGTCAGGGTGGCTACACCTTC
NA NA TRBJ1-4 TRBV19 CATRETSRELFF TGTGCCACCAGGGAGACCTCGCGGGAACTGTTTTTT
NA few TRBJ1-1 TRBV6-5 CASTPSPRGRTEAFF TGTGCCAGCACCCCGTCTCCCCGGGGGCGGACTGAAGCTTTCTTT
NA NA TRBJ1-1 TRBV2 CASRTDMNTEAFF TGTGCCAGCAGAACGGATATGAACACTGAAGCTTTCTTT